The 8 T cell receptor beta chains below come from one sample, sequenced in a study of vaccination effects on CD4 cells after COVID-19. ViraFEST used viral peptide pools to expand antigen-specific CD4+ T cells before sequencing. Upon completion of around ten days in culture, CD4+ T cells were isolated. Vaccine administered to participants consisted of two doses of either BNT162b2 or mRNA-1273. Assay: immunoSEQ multiplex PCR; the TCRdb copy retains only in-frame clones and omits some. The data hold roughly 24,000 clones, with roughly 85% observed a single time. Antigen specificity for these receptors is unknown. The sequenced sample was CD4+ T cells from PBMCs cultured with SARS-CoV-2 spike peptides, obtained after COVID-19 vaccination. The receptors were gathered from a human donor who received a COVID-19 vaccine. Some clones in this sample may be carry-over from other donors' samples.

This clone occurred a few times. The J gene is TRBJ1-2, the V gene TRBV9, with TRBD1 matching 7 bases. This CDR3 comprises 14 residues. Germline V gives CDR1 SGDLS, CDR2 YYNGEE. Trimming at V came to 6 bases and at J to 3 bases, leaving 8 bases not matched to a gene. CDR3 coding DNA: TGTGCCAGCACCCTAGAGGGGGCTCACTATGGCTACACCTTC. Protein: CASTLEGAHYGYTF.

The V call is TRBV28, the J call TRBJ1-5; 9 nucleotides agree with TRBD1. Germline values: CDR1 MDHEN, CDR2 SYDVKM. J lost 7 bases, V lost 2 bases, and 3 bases had no gene match. The CDR3 has 14 amino acids. In DNA, the CDR3 is TGTGCCAGCAGTTTACGACAGGGGGTACAGCCCCAGCATTTT. Its translation is CASSLRQGVQPQHF.

V gene TRBV14 combines with J gene TRBJ2-3; D is possibly TRBD2 (6 bases). CDR3 length: 15 amino acids. Germline loops: CDR1 SGHDN, CDR2 FVKESK. Trimming removed 2 bases from V and 3 bases from J, with 12 bases in between. CDR3: CASSQWRGETDTQYF. In nucleotides, the CDR3 is TGTGCCAGCAGCCAATGGCGCGGGGAGACAGATACGCAGTATTTT.

This clone was counted a single time. This rearrangement joins TRBV24-1 to TRBJ2-2; the match to TRBD1 covers 7 bases. The J segment lost 4 bases and the V segment lost 4 bases, leaving 8 bases of the junction unmatched. The germline V gene has CDR1 KGHDR and CDR2 SFDVKD. The CDR3 totals 16 residues. The CDR3 is CATSDRQGWSTGELFF. As DNA, the CDR3 is TGTGCCACCAGTGACCGACAGGGATGGAGCACCGGGGAGCTGTTTTTT.

The V and J genes are TRBV6-1 and TRBJ2-3; TRBD2 might be the D (6 bases). V lost 0 bases and J lost 1, with 17 bases in between. The germline gives CDR1 MNHNS, CDR2 SASEGT. CDR3 size: 18 residues. In DNA, the CDR3 is TGTGCCAGCAGTGAAGCGCTTATTCCGGGGGTTGGCACAGATACGCAGTATTTT. Its protein is CASSEALIPGVGTDTQYF.

This sequence joins TRBV5-1 and TRBJ2-1; 11 bases fit TRBD2. Germline V gene lookup returns CDR1 SGHRS and CDR2 YFSETQ. Trimming removed 4 bases from V and 6 bases from J; junction bases left unmatched: 3. This CDR3 has 14 amino acids. The CDR3: CASSPGTSGNEQFF. Here the CDR3 DNA reads TGCGCCAGCAGCCCAGGGACTAGCGGCAATGAGCAGTTCTTC.

J is TRBJ2-3 and V is TRBV7-2, with a possible D match to TRBD2 (5 bases). CDR3 length equals 14 residues. Deletions cut 5 bases from V and 4 bases from J, with 13 bases between. Germline CDR1 reads SGHTA; CDR2 reads FQGNSA. The CDR3 is CASSPQPGADTQYF. The CDR3 DNA follows: TGTGCCAGCAGCCCCCAACCCGGGGCAGATACGCAGTATTTT.

For the CDR3, the DNA is TGTGCCACCAGCAGAGATCTTACGGGGGTGGCTGGGGCCAACGTCCTGACTTTC. This translates into CATSRDLTGVAGANVLTF. This chain joins TRBV15 and TRBJ2-6, with D possibly being TRBD2 (6 bases). The germline gives CDR1 LNHNV, CDR2 YYDKDF (reference sequence). The V and J ends lost 0 bases and 2 bases respectively, with 14 bases between them. The CDR3 covers 18 residues.